Presented here are 6 T cell receptor beta chains from one specimen sequenced in a study of cytomegalovirus exposure and HLA in healthy donors. The PCR used 60 Vbeta and 13 Jbeta primers. Libraries were prepared by immunoSEQ multiplex PCR; TCRdb keeps only in-frame clonotypes and omits some of them. This sample carries 200,000 or so clones, with less than 0.85% going to the ten biggest clones. The specimen sequenced was PBMCs. These receptor sequences come from a boy aged 10-17 years in good health and CMV-seronegative.

This chain uses TRBV5-6 with TRBJ2-1; D is unclear. Germline lookup yields CDR1 SGHDT and CDR2 YYEEEE. V lost 0 bases and J 5 bases, leaving 9 bases between the germline ends. This CDR3 contains 14 residues. CDR3 residues: CASSLVPRDNEQFF. The CDR3 region has the DNA TGTGCCAGCAGCTTGGTCCCCCGGGACAATGAGCAGTTCTTC.

The V and J genes are TRBV6-5 and TRBJ1-2, with D uncertain. The V gene's germline CDR1 is MNHEY and CDR2 SVGAGI. The CDR3 is 15 residues long. Trimming took off 4 bases at V and 6 bases at J, with 18 bases between the two ends. The CDR3 protein is CASSSQPPGDNGYTF. In nucleotides, the CDR3 is TGTGCCAGCAGTTCCCAGCCCCCGGGAGATAATGGCTACACCTTC.

CDR3 loop: CASSTTPNQETQYF. The CDR3 nucleotides read TGTGCCAGCAGTACGACACCAAACCAAGAGACCCAGTACTTC. The chain carries TRBV27 and TRBJ2-5, with D hard to call. The germline CDR1 and CDR2 sequences are MNHEY and SMNVEV (reference sequence). Trimming removed 5 bases from V and 0 bases from J, with 10 bases in between. The CDR3 consists of 14 residues.

The chain recombines TRBV7-6 with TRBJ2-2; 7 bases match TRBD1. This CDR3 contains 13 residues. The germline V gene has CDR1 SGHVS and CDR2 FNYEAQ. Germline trimming cut 3 bases from V and 7 bases from J; bases unmatched to any gene: 2. CDR3 in DNA: TGTGCCAGCAGCTTTACAGGGGTCGGGGAGCTGTTTTTT. Encoded protein: CASSFTGVGELFF.

For the CDR3, the DNA is TGTGCCAGCAGTGCAACAGGGGAAAGTGCGCAGTACTTC. Translation: CASSATGESAQYF. The V call is TRBV9, the J call TRBJ2-7; TRBD1 matches at 7 bases. In germline, CDR1 is SGDLS, CDR2 YYNGEE. The J segment lost 9 bases and the V segment lost 5 bases, leaving 11 bases of the junction unmatched. The CDR3 spans 13 residues. Full variable domain (rest looked up from reference TRBV9 and TRBJ2-7): DSGVTQTPKHLITATGQRVTLRCSPRSGDLSVYWYQQSLDQGLQFLIQYYNGEERAKGNILERFSAQQFPDLHSELNLSSLELGDSALYFCASSATGESAQYFGPGTRLTVT.

The genes are TRBV9 and TRBJ2-7, with D perhaps matching TRBD2 (6 bases). Trimming cost V 0 bases and J 7 bases, with 20 bases left between them. Germline-derived CDR1 and CDR2 are SGDLS and YYNGEE. CDR3 length equals 16 residues. The CDR3 protein is CASSVAGGGLSSEQYF. CDR3 coding DNA: TGTGCCAGCAGCGTAGCCGGGGGTGGTTTGAGCTCTGAGCAGTACTTC.